This T cell receptor beta chain appears in the sequencing data of a study of blood T cells in healthy people across ages. CDR3 length equals 13 residues. From germline, CDR1 is LGHDT and CDR2 YNNKEL (reference sequence). Next came a second PCR, run for about 6 to 12 cycles, which used a sample-barcoded 5' primer along with a J-beta primer mix. Each CDR3 protein gets one entry after TCRdb re-called the 5' RACE reads with MiXCR. The profile shows about 1.4 million distinct CDR3 sequences, roughly 59% of them singletons. This clonotype turned up a few times. The TCR comes from a man aged 18 to 35 in good health. Sequencing was carried out using blood. The chain joins TRBV3-1 to TRBJ2-5, with 7 bases identical to TRBD1. The J call may be wrong; the DNA end is better matched by TRBJ2-7. The CDR3: CASSPGTVREQYF. CDR3 sequence (DNA): TGTGCCAGCTCCCCCGGGACAGTCCGCGAGCAGTACTTC.